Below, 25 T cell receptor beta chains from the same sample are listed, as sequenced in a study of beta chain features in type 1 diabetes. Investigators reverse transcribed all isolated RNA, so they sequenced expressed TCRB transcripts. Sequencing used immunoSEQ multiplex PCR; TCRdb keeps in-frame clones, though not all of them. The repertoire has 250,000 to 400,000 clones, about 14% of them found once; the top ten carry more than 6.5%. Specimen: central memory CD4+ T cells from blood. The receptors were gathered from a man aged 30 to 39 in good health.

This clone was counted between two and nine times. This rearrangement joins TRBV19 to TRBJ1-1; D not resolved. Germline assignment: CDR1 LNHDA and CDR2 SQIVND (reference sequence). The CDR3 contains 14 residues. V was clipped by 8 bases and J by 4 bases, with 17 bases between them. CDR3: CASSYALLGTEAFF. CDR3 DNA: TGTGCCAGTTCATACGCGCTCTTGGGCACTGAAGCTTTCTTT.

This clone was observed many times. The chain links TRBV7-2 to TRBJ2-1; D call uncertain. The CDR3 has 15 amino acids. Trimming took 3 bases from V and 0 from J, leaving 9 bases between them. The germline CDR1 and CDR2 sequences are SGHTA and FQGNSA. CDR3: CASSLSRSSYNEQFF. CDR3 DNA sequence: TGTGCCAGCAGCTTGTCGAGGAGCTCCTACAATGAGCAGTTCTTC.

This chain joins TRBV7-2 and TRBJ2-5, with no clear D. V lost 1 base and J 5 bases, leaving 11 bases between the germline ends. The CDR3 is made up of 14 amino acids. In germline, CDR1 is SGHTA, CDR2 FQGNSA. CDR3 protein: CASSLEVGPETQYF. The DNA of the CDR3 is TGTGCCAGCAGCTTAGAAGTGGGCCCGGAGACCCAGTACTTC. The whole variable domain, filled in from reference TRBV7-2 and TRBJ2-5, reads GAGVSQSPSNKVTEKGKDVELRCDPISGHTALYWYRQSLGQGLEFLIYFQGNSAPDKSGLPSDRFSAERTGGSVSTLTIQRTQQEDSAVYLCASSLEVGPETQYFGPGTRLLVL.

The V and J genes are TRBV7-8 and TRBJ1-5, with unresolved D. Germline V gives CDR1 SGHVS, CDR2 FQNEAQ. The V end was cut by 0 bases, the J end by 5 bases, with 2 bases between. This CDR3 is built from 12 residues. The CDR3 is CASSLAHQPQHF. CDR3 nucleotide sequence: TGTGCCAGCAGCTTAGCTCATCAGCCCCAGCATTTT. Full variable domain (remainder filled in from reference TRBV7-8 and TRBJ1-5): GAGVSQSPRYKVAKRGQDVALRCDPISGHVSLFWYQQALGQGPEFLTYFQNEAQLDKSGLPSDRFFAERPEGSVSTLKIQRTQQEDSAVYLCASSLAHQPQHFGDGTRLSIL.

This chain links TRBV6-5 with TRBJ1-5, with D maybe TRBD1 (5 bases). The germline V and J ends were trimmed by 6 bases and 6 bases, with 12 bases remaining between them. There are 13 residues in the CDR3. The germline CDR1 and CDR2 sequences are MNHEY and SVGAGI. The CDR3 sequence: CASSLVGGQPQHF. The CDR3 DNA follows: TGTGCCAGCAGCCTAGTGGGGGGTCAGCCCCAGCATTTT.

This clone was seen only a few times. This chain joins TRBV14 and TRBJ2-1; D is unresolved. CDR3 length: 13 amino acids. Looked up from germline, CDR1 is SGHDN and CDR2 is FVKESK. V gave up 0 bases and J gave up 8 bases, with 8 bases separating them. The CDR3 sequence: CASSQDEVDEQFF. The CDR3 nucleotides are TGTGCCAGCAGCCAAGATGAGGTGGATGAGCAGTTCTTC. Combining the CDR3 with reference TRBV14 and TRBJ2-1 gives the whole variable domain EAGVTQFPSHSVIEKGQTVTLRCDPISGHDNLYWYRRVMGKEIKFLLHFVKESKQDESGMPNNRFLAERTGGTYSTLKVQPAELEDSGVYFCASSQDEVDEQFFGPGTRLTVL.

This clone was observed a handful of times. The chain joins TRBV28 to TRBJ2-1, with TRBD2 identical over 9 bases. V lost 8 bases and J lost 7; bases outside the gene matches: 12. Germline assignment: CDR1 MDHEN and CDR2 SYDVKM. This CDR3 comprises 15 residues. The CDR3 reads CASVIAGARVNEQFF. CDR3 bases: TGTGCCAGCGTCATAGCGGGGGCCCGTGTAAATGAGCAGTTCTTC.

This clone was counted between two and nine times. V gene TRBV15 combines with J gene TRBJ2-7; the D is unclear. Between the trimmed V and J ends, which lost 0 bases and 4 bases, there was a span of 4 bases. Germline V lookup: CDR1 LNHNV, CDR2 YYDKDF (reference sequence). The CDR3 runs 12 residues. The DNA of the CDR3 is TGTGCCACCAGCAGAGACAGATACGAGCAGTACTTC. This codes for CATSRDRYEQYF.

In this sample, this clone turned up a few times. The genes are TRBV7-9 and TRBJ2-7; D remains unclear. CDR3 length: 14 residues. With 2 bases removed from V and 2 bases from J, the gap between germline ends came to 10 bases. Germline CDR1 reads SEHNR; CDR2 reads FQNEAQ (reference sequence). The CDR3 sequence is CASSLLSVTYEQYF. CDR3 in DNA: TGTGCCAGCAGCTTATTGTCGGTGACCTACGAGCAGTACTTC.

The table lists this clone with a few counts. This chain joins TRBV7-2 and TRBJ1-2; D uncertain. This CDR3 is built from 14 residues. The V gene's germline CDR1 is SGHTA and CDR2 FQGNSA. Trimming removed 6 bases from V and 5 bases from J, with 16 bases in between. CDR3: CASRLAESRYGYTF. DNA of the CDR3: TGTGCCAGCAGACTGGCAGAATCACGTTATGGCTACACCTTC.

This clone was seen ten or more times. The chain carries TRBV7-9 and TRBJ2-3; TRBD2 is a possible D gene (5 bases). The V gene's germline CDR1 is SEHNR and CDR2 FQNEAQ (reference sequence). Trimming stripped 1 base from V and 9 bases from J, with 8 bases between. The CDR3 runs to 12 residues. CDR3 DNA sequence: TGTGCCAGCAGCTTAGGGAGGCACACGCAGTATTTT. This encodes CASSLGRHTQYF.

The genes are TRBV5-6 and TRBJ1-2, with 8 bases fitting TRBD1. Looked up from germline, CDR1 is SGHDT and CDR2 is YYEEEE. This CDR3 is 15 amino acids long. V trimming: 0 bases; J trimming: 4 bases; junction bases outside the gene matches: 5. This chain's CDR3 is CASSLGPGQAYGYTF. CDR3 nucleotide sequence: TGTGCCAGCAGCTTGGGGCCGGGACAGGCCTATGGCTACACCTTC.

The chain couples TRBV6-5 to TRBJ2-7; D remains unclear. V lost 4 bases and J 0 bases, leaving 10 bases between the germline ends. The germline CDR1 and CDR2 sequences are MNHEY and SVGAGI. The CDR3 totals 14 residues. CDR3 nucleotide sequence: TGTGCCAGCAGTTTAGTCAGGAGCTCCTACGAGCAGTACTTC. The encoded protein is CASSLVRSSYEQYF.

For the CDR3, the DNA is TGTGCCAGTAGTTCAGGGGGGCCAGATACGCAGTATTTT. Translated: CASSSGGPDTQYF. The chain employs TRBV19 and TRBJ2-3; possible D gene TRBD1, 7 bases. The CDR3 loop spans 13 amino acids. Per germline, CDR1 LNHDA and CDR2 SQIVND (reference sequence). V shed 5 bases and J shed 4 bases, with 10 bases lying between them.

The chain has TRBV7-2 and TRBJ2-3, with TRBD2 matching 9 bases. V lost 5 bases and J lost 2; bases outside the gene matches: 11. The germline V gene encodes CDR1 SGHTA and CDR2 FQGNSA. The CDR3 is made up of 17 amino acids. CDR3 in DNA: TGTGCCAGCAGCCCAGACCGGGCGGGGGGGCCCACAGATACGCAGTATTTT. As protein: CASSPDRAGGPTDTQYF.

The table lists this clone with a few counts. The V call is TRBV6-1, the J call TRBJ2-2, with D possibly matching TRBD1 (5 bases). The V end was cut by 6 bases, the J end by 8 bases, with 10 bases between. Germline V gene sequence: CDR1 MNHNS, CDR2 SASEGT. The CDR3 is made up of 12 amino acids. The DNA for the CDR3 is TGTGCCAGCAGCAAAAGGACAGGGGAGCTGTTTTTT. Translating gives CASSKRTGELFF.

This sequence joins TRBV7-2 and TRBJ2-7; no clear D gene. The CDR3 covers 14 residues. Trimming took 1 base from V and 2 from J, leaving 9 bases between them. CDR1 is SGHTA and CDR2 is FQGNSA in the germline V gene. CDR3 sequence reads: CASSLGQATYEQYF. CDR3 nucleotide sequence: TGTGCCAGCAGCTTAGGCCAGGCCACCTACGAGCAGTACTTC.

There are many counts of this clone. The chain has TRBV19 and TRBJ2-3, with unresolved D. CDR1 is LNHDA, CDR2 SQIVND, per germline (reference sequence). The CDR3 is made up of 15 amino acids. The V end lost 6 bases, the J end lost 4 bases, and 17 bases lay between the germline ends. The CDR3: CASSSDMGGADTQYF. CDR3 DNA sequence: TGTGCCAGTAGCTCCGACATGGGTGGCGCAGATACGCAGTATTTT. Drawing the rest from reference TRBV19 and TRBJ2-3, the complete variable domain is DGGITQSPKYLFRKEGQNVTLSCEQNLNHDAMYWYRQDPGQGLRLIYYSQIVNDFQKGDIAEGYSVSREKKESFPLTVTSAQKNPTAFYLCASSSDMGGADTQYFGPGTRLTVL.

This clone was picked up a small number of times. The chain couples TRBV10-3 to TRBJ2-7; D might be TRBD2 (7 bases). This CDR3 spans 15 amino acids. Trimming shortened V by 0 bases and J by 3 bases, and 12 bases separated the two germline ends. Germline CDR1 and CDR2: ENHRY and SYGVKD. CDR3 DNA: TGTGCCATCAGTGAGTCGGGGGGGGCCGGCTACGAGCAGTACTTC. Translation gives CAISESGGAGYEQYF.

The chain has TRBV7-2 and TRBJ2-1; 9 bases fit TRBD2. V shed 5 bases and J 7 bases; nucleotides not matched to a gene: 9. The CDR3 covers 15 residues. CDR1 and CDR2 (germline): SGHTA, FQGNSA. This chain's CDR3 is CASSVGLAVQNEQFF. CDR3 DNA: TGTGCCAGCAGCGTGGGACTAGCTGTCCAGAATGAGCAGTTCTTC.

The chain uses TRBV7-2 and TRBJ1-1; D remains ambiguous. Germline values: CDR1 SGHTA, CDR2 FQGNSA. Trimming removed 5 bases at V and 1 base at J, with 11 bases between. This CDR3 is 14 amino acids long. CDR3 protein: CASSPFVGNTEAFF. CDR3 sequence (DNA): TGTGCCAGCAGCCCCTTTGTGGGGAACACTGAAGCTTTCTTT. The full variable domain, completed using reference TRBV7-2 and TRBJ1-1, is GAGVSQSPSNKVTEKGKDVELRCDPISGHTALYWYRQSLGQGLEFLIYFQGNSAPDKSGLPSDRFSAERTGGSVSTLTIQRTQQEDSAVYLCASSPFVGNTEAFFGQGTRLTVV.

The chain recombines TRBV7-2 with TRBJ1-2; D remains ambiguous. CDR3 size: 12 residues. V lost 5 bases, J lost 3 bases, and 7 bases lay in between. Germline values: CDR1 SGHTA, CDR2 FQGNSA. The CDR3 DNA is TGTGCCAGCAGCCCCCGGGACTATGGCTACACCTTC. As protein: CASSPRDYGYTF.

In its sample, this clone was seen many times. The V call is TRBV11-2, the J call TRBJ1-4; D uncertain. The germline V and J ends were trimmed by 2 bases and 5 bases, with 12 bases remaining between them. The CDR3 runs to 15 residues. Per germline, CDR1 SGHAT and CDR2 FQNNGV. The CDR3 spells CASSLIGQGNEKLFF. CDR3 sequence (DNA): TGTGCCAGCAGCTTAATCGGGCAAGGCAATGAAAAACTGTTTTTT.

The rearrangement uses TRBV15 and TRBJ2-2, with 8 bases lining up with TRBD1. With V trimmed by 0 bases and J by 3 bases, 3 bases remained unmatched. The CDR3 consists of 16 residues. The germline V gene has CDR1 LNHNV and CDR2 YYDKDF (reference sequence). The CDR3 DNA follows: TGTGCCACCAGCAGAGATTTGACAGGGGACACCGGGGAGCTGTTTTTT. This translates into CATSRDLTGDTGELFF.

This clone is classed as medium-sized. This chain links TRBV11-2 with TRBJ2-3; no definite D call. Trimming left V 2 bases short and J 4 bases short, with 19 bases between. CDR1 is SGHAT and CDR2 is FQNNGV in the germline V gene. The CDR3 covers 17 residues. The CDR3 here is CASSLSVFGDNSDTQYF. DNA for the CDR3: TGTGCCAGCAGCTTATCGGTTTTTGGTGACAATTCAGATACGCAGTATTTT.